This TCR beta chain was profiled in a study of T-cell memory formation after mild COVID-19. This clonotype was observed a few times. A single record per CDR3 protein comes from TCRdb applying MiXCR to the 5' RACE reads. The data show about 290,000 distinct CDR3 sequences, 15% to 20% seen once. Between the trimmed V and J ends, which lost 3 bases and 10 bases, there was a span of 13 bases. Germline V gene sequence: CDR1 SGDLS, CDR2 YYNGEE. CDR3 size: 12 residues. This clonotype originated in a man aged 18 to 30 who had mild COVID-19 (a few samples of this study predate the infection). Cell type and time point are not known. Sequencing was done on a sample of PBMCs or a T cell subset sorted from them (not recorded which). The chain carries TRBV9 and TRBJ1-1, with a possible D match to TRBD1 (6 bases). The CDR3 is CASSGTQGRAFF. For the CDR3, the DNA is TGTGCCAGCAGCGGGACCCAGGGGAGAGCTTTCTTT.